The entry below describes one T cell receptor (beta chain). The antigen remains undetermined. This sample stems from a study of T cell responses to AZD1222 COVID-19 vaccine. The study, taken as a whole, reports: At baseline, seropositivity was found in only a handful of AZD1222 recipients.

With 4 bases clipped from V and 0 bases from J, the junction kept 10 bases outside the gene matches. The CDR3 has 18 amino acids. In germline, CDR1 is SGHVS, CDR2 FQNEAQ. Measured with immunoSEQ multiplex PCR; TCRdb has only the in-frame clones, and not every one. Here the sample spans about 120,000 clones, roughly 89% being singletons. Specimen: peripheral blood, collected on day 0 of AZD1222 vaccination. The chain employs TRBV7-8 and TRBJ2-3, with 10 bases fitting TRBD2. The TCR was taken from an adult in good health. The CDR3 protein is CASSSLAGYPRSTDTQYF. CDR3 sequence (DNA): TGTGCCAGCAGCTCACTAGCGGGGTACCCCCGTAGCACAGATACGCAGTATTTT.